Listed below are T cell receptor beta chains from one sample, sequenced in a study of T cells in Graves' hyperthyroidism and ophthalmopathy. TCRdb re-analysed the multiplex PCR reads in MiXCR, keeping a single row per CDR3 protein. In the table there are approximately 640,000 distinct CDR3 sequences, under 20% of which are singletons. Sequencing was carried out using blood. The receptors here all came from a woman aged 25 to 45 with Graves' hyperthyroidism. Both conserved end residues are part of each CDR3. Fields, in order: V gene, D gene, clone size, J gene, CDR3 length, CDR3 protein, CDR3 DNA. A D gene is named only where the DNA matches it firmly. A row's size may be missing; if present it is once, few, many or a size class.

v_gene: TRBV6-1; d_gene: TRBD1; abundance: many; j_gene: TRBJ2-1; len: 12; CDR3aa: CASNTGDNEQFF; CDR3nt: TGTGCCAGCAATACAGGGGACAATGAGCAGTTCTTC
v_gene: TRBV29-1; d_gene: TRBD1; abundance: many; j_gene: TRBJ1-2; len: 13; CDR3aa: CSVGTGGGYGYTF; CDR3nt: TGCAGCGTGGGTACAGGGGGGGGCTATGGCTACACCTTC
v_gene: TRBV3-1; d_gene: .; abundance: many; j_gene: TRBJ1-2; len: 13; CDR3aa: CASSQADNYGYTF; CDR3nt: TGTGCCAGCAGCCAGGCAGATAACTATGGCTACACCTTC
v_gene: TRBV4-2; d_gene: .; abundance: few; j_gene: TRBJ1-2; len: 15; CDR3aa: CASSQEVGGNYGYTF; CDR3nt: TGTGCCAGCAGCCAAGAAGTTGGCGGAAACTATGGCTACACCTTC
v_gene: TRBV6-1; d_gene: TRBD2; abundance: .; j_gene: TRBJ2-3; len: 15; CDR3aa: CASSEFQGGPDTQYF; CDR3nt: TGTGCCAGCAGTGAATTTCAGGGAGGGCCAGATACGCAGTATTTT
v_gene: TRBV7-9; d_gene: .; abundance: few; j_gene: TRBJ1-1; len: 18; CDR3aa: CASSSGALRGQIFTEAFF; CDR3nt: TGTGCCAGCAGCTCGGGCGCGTTGCGGGGGCAAATCTTCACTGAAGCTTTCTTT
v_gene: TRBV18; d_gene: .; abundance: many; j_gene: TRBJ2-2; len: 13; CDR3aa: CASSPEVVQGMFF; CDR3nt: TGTGCCAGCTCACCAGAGGTGGTTCAGGGAATGTTTTTT
v_gene: TRBV28; d_gene: .; abundance: many; j_gene: TRBJ2-1; len: 13; CDR3aa: CASSLSRGNEQFF; CDR3nt: TGTGCCAGCAGTTTATCCAGGGGCAATGAGCAGTTCTTC
v_gene: TRBV16; d_gene: TRBD1; abundance: .; j_gene: TRBJ1-1; len: 16; CDR3aa: CASSQSGTGGISEAFF; CDR3nt: TGTGCCAGCAGCCAATCGGGGACAGGGGGAATCTCTGAAGCTTTCTTT
v_gene: TRBV5-1; d_gene: .; abundance: few; j_gene: TRBJ2-6; len: 15; CDR3aa: CASSPTDSGANVLTF; CDR3nt: TGCGCCAGCAGCCCAACCGACTCTGGAGCCAACGTCCTGACTTTC
v_gene: TRBV7-3; d_gene: TRBD1; abundance: .; j_gene: TRBJ1-2; len: 14; CDR3aa: CASSLTGAGDDYTF; CDR3nt: TGTGCCAGCAGCTTGACAGGGGCCGGGGATGACTACACCTTC